What follows are 18 T cell receptor beta chains derived from one specimen sequenced in a study of T-cell memory formation after mild COVID-19. TCRdb redid the calling of the 5' RACE reads with MiXCR, one entry per CDR3 protein. Here the sample spans hundreds of thousands of distinct CDR3 sequences, more than 20% being singletons. The sample comprised PBMCs or a T cell subset sorted from them (not recorded which). Receptor source: an adult woman who had mild COVID-19 (a few samples of this study predate the infection). Cell type and time point are not known.

The chain recombines TRBV7-2 with TRBJ2-1; D uncertain. The germline gives CDR1 SGHTA, CDR2 FQGNSA. Between the trimmed V and J ends, which lost 5 bases and 6 bases, there was a span of 14 bases. The CDR3 contains 14 residues. As DNA, the CDR3 is TGTGCCAGCAGCCCTGGGGTTTCGAGCAATGAGCAGTTCTTC. The encoded protein is CASSPGVSSNEQFF.

This clonotype was observed many times. The V call is TRBV7-2, the J call TRBJ2-1; D is ambiguous. In germline, CDR1 is SGHTA, CDR2 FQGNSA. V was cut by 3 bases and J by 5 bases, with 14 bases left in between. This CDR3 comprises 15 residues. CDR3 DNA: TGTGCCAGCAGCTTGTCTAGTATTCCCGACAATGAGCAGTTCTTC. This encodes CASSLSSIPDNEQFF. The full variable domain, in which reference TRBV7-2 and TRBJ2-1 provide the parts outside the CDR3, is GAGVSQSPSNKVTEKGKDVELRCDPISGHTALYWYRQSLGQGLEFLIYFQGNSAPDKSGLPSDRFSAERTGGSVSTLTIQRTQQEDSAVYLCASSLSSIPDNEQFFGPGTRLTVL.

This clonotype has a handful of counts. The genes are TRBV12-5 and TRBJ2-5; 10 positions agree with TRBD1. Germline loops: CDR1 LGHNT, CDR2 FRNRAP. The CDR3 is 14 residues long. V lost 6 bases and J lost 3; bases outside the gene matches: 4. CDR3 loop: CASGTGTGEETQYF. The CDR3 bases are TGTGCTAGTGGAACCGGGACAGGGGAAGAGACCCAGTACTTC.

The V and J genes are TRBV7-9 and TRBJ1-2, with 9 bases aligning to TRBD1. This CDR3 comprises 21 residues. CDR1 and CDR2 from the germline V gene are SEHNR and FQNEAQ (reference sequence). After removal of 5 bases from V and 0 bases from J, the junction contained 22 bases not matched to a gene. The CDR3 is CASSPRSRDRASSHSNYGYTF. The CDR3, as DNA: TGTGCCAGCAGCCCAAGAAGCCGGGACAGGGCCTCGTCCCACTCTAACTATGGCTACACCTTC.

The chain combines TRBV5-1 with TRBJ2-6; perhaps TRBD2 as D (6 bases). CDR3 size: 15 residues. The ends were cut back, 0 bases at V and 2 bases at J, with 6 bases in the middle. CDR1 is SGHRS, CDR2 YFSETQ, per germline. The CDR3 spells CASSLAGAGANVLTF. The DNA of the CDR3 is TGCGCCAGCAGCTTGGCGGGGGCTGGGGCCAACGTCCTGACTTTC.

The sample holds many counts of this clonotype. The chain combines TRBV7-9 with TRBJ2-3; D is unresolved. The CDR3 runs to 16 residues. V was clipped by 6 bases and J by 0 bases, with 16 bases between them. Looked up from germline, CDR1 is SEHNR and CDR2 is FQNEAQ (reference sequence). In nucleotides, the CDR3 is TGTGCCAGCAGACCCCTGAAGACTCATAGCACAGATACGCAGTATTTT. Its translation: CASRPLKTHSTDTQYF.

V usage is TRBV15 and J usage is TRBJ2-1; D not resolved. Germline V gene lookup returns CDR1 LNHNV and CDR2 YYDKDF (reference sequence). V was pared by 5 bases and J by 7 bases, with 6 bases between. The CDR3 totals 11 residues. This chain's CDR3 is CATSGRNEQFF. In nucleotides, the CDR3 is TGTGCCACCAGCGGAAGGAATGAGCAGTTCTTC.

The chain is built from TRBV19 and TRBJ2-5; the match to TRBD2 covers 13 bases. CDR1 is LNHDA, CDR2 SQIVND, per germline (reference sequence). The ends lost 3 bases at V and 5 bases at J; junction bases unmatched: 9. The CDR3 consists of 17 residues. CDR3 sequence reads: CASSILGLAGTGETQYF. The CDR3 DNA is TGTGCCAGTAGTATCCTGGGACTAGCGGGAACCGGGGAGACCCAGTACTTC.

This clonotype was observed a few times. The rearrangement uses TRBV5-1 and TRBJ2-3, with 8 bases lining up with TRBD2. Per the germline V gene, CDR1 is SGHRS and CDR2 is YFSETQ. V lost 5 bases, J lost 2 bases, and 7 bases stayed unmatched. This CDR3 region has 15 residues. Here the CDR3 DNA reads TGCGCCAGCAGGACCGGGGGGGGCCCCACAGATACGCAGTATTTT. This encodes CASRTGGGPTDTQYF. Full variable domain (rest looked up from reference TRBV5-1 and TRBJ2-3): KAGVTQTPRYLIKTRGQQVTLSCSPISGHRSVSWYQQTPGQGLQFLFEYFSETQRNKGNFPGRFSGRQFSNSRSEMNVSTLELGDSALYLCASRTGGGPTDTQYFGPGTRLTVL.

V and J are TRBV5-1 and TRBJ2-3; 12 bases agree with TRBD2. The CDR3 has 16 residues. V lost 0 bases and J lost 6; bases outside the gene matches: 5. Germline V CDR1 and CDR2: SGHRS, YFSETQ. The DNA for the CDR3 is TGCGCCAGCAGCTTGGAGCTAGCGGGAGGGGTGGATACGCAGTATTTT. It specifies CASSLELAGGVDTQYF.

J is TRBJ1-1 and V is TRBV20-1, with unresolved D. Germline lookup yields CDR1 DFQATT and CDR2 SNEGSKA (reference sequence). The V end was cut by 3 bases, the J end by 4 bases, with 12 bases between. CDR3 length equals 13 residues. CDR3 in amino acids: CSASSGWATEAFF. The CDR3, as DNA: TGCAGTGCTAGTAGTGGTTGGGCCACTGAAGCTTTCTTT.

V usage is TRBV24-1 and J usage is TRBJ2-5, with 7 positions matching TRBD2. Germline loops: CDR1 KGHDR, CDR2 SFDVKD. The CDR3 totals 16 residues. The V segment lost 4 bases and the J segment 0 bases; nucleotides outside the gene matches: 7. DNA for the CDR3: TGTGCCACCAGTGAACCCTCGGCGGGGGACCAAGAGACCCAGTACTTC. It codes for CATSEPSAGDQETQYF.

This clonotype was found a few times. The J gene is TRBJ1-1, the V gene TRBV12-3 or TRBV12-4, with 10 bases lining up with TRBD1. The CDR3 covers 14 residues. V trimming: 5 bases; J trimming: 5 bases; junction bases outside the gene matches: 5. The CDR3 nucleotides are TGTGCCAGCAGTATGACAGGGGGCAGGACTGAAGCTTTCTTT. Its translation: CASSMTGGRTEAFF.

The CDR3 loop reads CASSPIGQAQETQYF. CDR3 coding DNA: TGTGCCAGTAGTCCAATCGGACAGGCCCAAGAGACCCAGTACTTC. The chain combines TRBV19 with TRBJ2-5; TRBD1 agrees at 7 bases. The V and J ends lost 5 bases and 1 base, in that order; junction bases with no gene match: 7. CDR3 length: 15 residues. Germline V gene sequence: CDR1 LNHDA, CDR2 SQIVND (reference sequence). Using reference TRBV19 and TRBJ2-5 for the parts outside the CDR3, the full variable domain is DGGITQSPKYLFRKEGQNVTLSCEQNLNHDAMYWYRQDPGQGLRLIYYSQIVNDFQKGDIAEGYSVSREKKESFPLTVTSAQKNPTAFYLCASSPIGQAQETQYFGPGTRLLVL.

The chain employs TRBV24-1 and TRBJ2-3; D not certain. Trimming shortened V by 4 bases and J by 4 bases, and 17 bases separated the two germline ends. The CDR3 extends over 16 amino acids. CDR1 and CDR2 (germline): KGHDR, SFDVKD. The CDR3 DNA reads as TGTGCCACCAGTGACCACGGACCGGACGGCGCAGATACGCAGTATTTT. Its protein product is CATSDHGPDGADTQYF.

The J gene is TRBJ2-7, the V gene TRBV6-2 or TRBV6-3; D perhaps matches TRBD2 (6 bases). Germline CDR1 reads MNHEY; CDR2 reads SVGEGT. V gave up 4 bases and J gave up 7 bases, with 20 bases separating them. The CDR3 is 15 amino acids. The CDR3 nucleotides read TGTGCCAGCAGTTTCTCGGGAAGGAAGGAGGGGGAGCAGTACTTC. This sequence encodes CASSFSGRKEGEQYF.

As to this clonotype: Relative to the germline gene, one junction end is altered; a read error may explain this. The V gene is TRBV6-1, the J gene TRBJ2-7; D is unresolved. The CDR3 spans 12 residues. Looked up from germline, CDR1 is MNHNS and CDR2 is SASEGT. The CDR3 coding sequence is TGTGCCACCAGTTTAGGGTCCTACGAGCAGTACTTC. Its translation is CATSLGSYEQYF.

This chain links TRBV2 with TRBJ2-4; D tentatively reads TRBD1 or TRBD2 (5 bases each). Trimming cost V 11 bases and J 4 bases, with 15 bases left between them. Germline V gene sequence: CDR1 SNHLY, CDR2 FYNNEI. The CDR3 is 13 amino acids. CDR3 in amino acids: CAGEPEGKNIQYF. The CDR3 region has the DNA TGTGCCGGAGAGCCCGAGGGGAAAAACATTCAGTACTTC.